One and the same sample provided the 20 T cell receptor beta chains below, sequenced in a study of blood T cells in healthy people across ages (dated by TCRdb to about 2015). The library was generated by 5' RACE. The sequencer was an Illumina HiSeq 2500. The second PCR ran for about 7 to 11 cycles and used a J-beta primer mix along with a sample-barcoded 5' primer. Clones were called with MiXCR by TCRdb after fastp trimmed the public reads at Q25, and only in-frame beta chains were retained. Identical CDR3 proteins give one entry, which carries the most common genes and DNA. The sample table shows about 1.1 million distinct CDR3 sequences, and more than 30% are seen once. The ten largest clones take up about 12% of the sample. The material sequenced was blood. These receptors were collected from a man between 18 and 29 years old in good health.

The chain uses TRBV4-3 and TRBJ1-4; D ambiguous. Deletions cut 0 bases from V and 0 bases from J, with 8 bases between. There are 16 residues in the CDR3. In germline, CDR1 is LGHNA, CDR2 YSLEER. The CDR3 region is CASSQDLNPTNEKLFF. CDR3 nucleotides: TGCGCCAGCAGCCAAGACCTGAATCCAACTAATGAAAAACTGTTTTTT.

This sequence joins TRBV19 and TRBJ1-6; no clear D. Germline V lookup: CDR1 LNHDA, CDR2 SQIVND (reference sequence). The CDR3 is made up of 14 amino acids. Trimming cost V 6 bases and J 0 bases, with 6 bases left between them. As DNA, the CDR3 is TGTGCCAGTAGCCGGAGCTCCTATAATTCACCCCTCCACTTT. Residues: CASSRSSYNSPLHF.

This rearrangement joins TRBV2 to TRBJ1-2, with TRBD1 identical over 7 bases. This CDR3 is built from 13 residues. The ends lost 3 bases at V and 4 bases at J; junction bases unmatched: 2. The germline V gene encodes CDR1 SNHLY and CDR2 FYNNEI. CDR3 nucleotide sequence: TGTGCCAGCAGTGAGGGACAGACCTATGGCTACACCTTC. Its protein is CASSEGQTYGYTF.

This clonotype was counted a few times. V is TRBV29-1 and J is TRBJ2-7, with unresolved D. The V gene's germline CDR1 is SQVTM and CDR2 ANQGSEA. Trimming pared 6 bases from V and 4 bases from J, leaving 16 bases between. The CDR3 sequence is 13 residues long. CDR3 sequence (DNA): TGCAGCGTCACCGGCCCCTTAGGGTACGAGCAGTACTTC. Translated, it gives CSVTGPLGYEQYF.

This clonotype came up a few times. This chain uses TRBV13 with TRBJ2-5, with TRBD2 identical over 8 bases. The germline V gene encodes CDR1 PRHDT and CDR2 FYEKMQ (reference sequence). Trimming took 5 bases from V and 2 from J; bases not matched to a gene: 7. This CDR3 contains 15 residues. CDR3 amino acids: CASSAYSGEQETQYF. Written as DNA, the CDR3 is TGTGCCAGCAGCGCCTATAGCGGGGAACAAGAGACCCAGTACTTC.

This clonotype was picked up a small number of times. The genes are TRBV7-2 and TRBJ2-3, with D perhaps matching TRBD1 (6 bases). Trimming pared 4 bases from V and 1 base from J, leaving 15 bases between. Germline lookup yields CDR1 SGHTA and CDR2 FQGNSA. This CDR3 has 16 residues. CDR3 DNA: TGTGCCAGCAGCTCCCAGGGGAGAAGGGGCACAGATACGCAGTATTTT. Its protein product is CASSSQGRRGTDTQYF.

The CDR3 reads CSARPQGGEQYF. CDR3 nucleotides: TGCAGTGCTAGACCACAGGGAGGTGAGCAGTACTTC. The chain combines TRBV20-1 with TRBJ2-7, with D tentatively TRBD1 or TRBD2 (6 bases each). V was pared by 2 bases and J by 7 bases, with 12 bases between. The CDR3 is made up of 12 amino acids. Germline values: CDR1 DFQATT, CDR2 SNEGSKA (reference sequence).

This clonotype showed up many times. CDR3 coding DNA: TGTGCCAGCAGTCGGACAGGCGGGTACGAGCAGTACTTC. This codes for CASSRTGGYEQYF. The genes are TRBV2 and TRBJ2-7, with 7 bases matching TRBD1. The CDR3 runs to 13 residues. Germline V gene data show CDR1 as SNHLY and CDR2 as FYNNEI. The V segment lost 5 bases and the J segment 4 bases; nucleotides outside the gene matches: 5.

This clonotype was picked up many times. The chain recombines TRBV20-1 with TRBJ2-7, with 13 bases that match TRBD2. The CDR3 contains 15 residues. The germline CDR1 and CDR2 sequences are DFQATT and SNEGSKA (reference sequence). The V gene end was trimmed by 6 bases and the J gene end by 4 bases; junction bases not matched to a gene: 9. The CDR3 nucleotides are TGCAGTGCGGGGCTTTGGACTAGCGGGAGTTACGAGCAGTACTTC. Translation gives CSAGLWTSGSYEQYF.

This clonotype was recorded a few times. The gene calls are TRBV2 and TRBJ1-5; D not resolved. This CDR3 has 13 amino acids. Between the trimmed V and J ends, which lost 4 bases and 6 bases, there was a span of 10 bases. CDR1 and CDR2 from the germline V gene are SNHLY and FYNNEI. The CDR3 DNA reads TGTGCCAGCAGTGGGCCAGTGGCTCAGCCCCAGCATTTT. This encodes CASSGPVAQPQHF.

This clonotype was observed a handful of times. Mismatch with germline at one junction end may stem from a read error. The CDR3 protein is CDWSNGRLANEQFF. CDR3 bases: TGTGACTGGAGTAATGGTCGACTAGCCAATGAGCAGTTCTTC. The chain carries TRBV30 and TRBJ2-1, with 7 bases lining up with TRBD2. This CDR3 spans 14 amino acids. The germline V gene encodes CDR1 GTSNPN and CDR2 SVGIG (reference sequence).

In DNA, the CDR3 is TGCGCCAGCAAGCGTTGGATCGGAGAAGGGGGGACCAAAAACATTCAGTACTTC. It translates to CASKRWIGEGGTKNIQYF. J is TRBJ2-4 and V is TRBV5-1; possibly TRBD1 or TRBD2 for D (6 bases each). Germline CDR1 reads SGHRS; CDR2 reads YFSETQ. There are 18 residues in the CDR3. The V end was cut by 6 bases, the J end by 2 bases, with 24 bases between.

V is TRBV4-1 and J is TRBJ1-5, with a tentative D call TRBD1 (6 bases). The V end was cut by 4 bases, the J end by 2 bases, with 15 bases between. Germline CDR1 and CDR2: MGHRA and YSYEKL. This CDR3 contains 16 residues. The CDR3 sequence is CASSLNGGSGNQPQHF. The CDR3 nucleotides read TGCGCCAGCAGCCTTAATGGGGGCTCGGGCAATCAGCCCCAGCATTTT.

The V and J genes are TRBV28 and TRBJ1-2; D ambiguous. CDR3 length: 16 amino acids. V was shortened by 2 bases and J by 4 bases, with 17 bases between the two germline ends. Germline values: CDR1 MDHEN, CDR2 SYDVKM. The CDR3: CASSLPAATGLYGYTF. CDR3 nucleotides: TGTGCCAGCAGTTTACCCGCAGCAACCGGCCTCTATGGCTACACCTTC.

The chain couples TRBV19 to TRBJ2-3; D tentatively reads TRBD1 or TRBD2 (5 bases each). The V and J ends lost 3 bases and 5 bases respectively, with 9 bases between them. The V gene's germline CDR1 is LNHDA and CDR2 SQIVND (reference sequence). The CDR3 has 13 residues. CDR3 amino acids: CASSIVGVDTQYF. CDR3 coding DNA: TGTGCCAGTAGTATTGTGGGGGTAGATACGCAGTATTTT.

There are a few counts of this clonotype. The chain combines TRBV7-2 with TRBJ2-3; D unclear. The CDR3 runs to 13 residues. Germline values: CDR1 SGHTA, CDR2 FQGNSA. Trimming pared 5 bases from V and 0 bases from J, leaving 6 bases between. The chain's CDR3 is CASSDISTDTQYF. CDR3 DNA sequence: TGTGCCAGCAGCGACATTAGCACAGATACGCAGTATTTT. The full variable domain, its missing parts supplied by reference TRBV7-2 and TRBJ2-3, is GAGVSQSPSNKVTEKGKDVELRCDPISGHTALYWYRQSLGQGLEFLIYFQGNSAPDKSGLPSDRFSAERTGGSVSTLTIQRTQQEDSAVYLCASSDISTDTQYFGPGTRLTVL.

The chain has TRBV27 and TRBJ1-6; TRBD1 aligns across 8 bases. Germline CDR1 reads MNHEY; CDR2 reads SMNVEV (reference sequence). V gave up 3 bases and J gave up 6 bases; unmatched junction bases: 4. The CDR3 is made up of 15 amino acids. CDR3 sequence (DNA): TGTGCCAGCAGTTTGAGGGGACAGGTTAATTCACCCCTCCACTTT. Its protein product is CASSLRGQVNSPLHF.

This clonotype was detected once. The V gene is TRBV6-5, the J gene TRBJ1-2, with D perhaps TRBD1 (5 bases). Germline V gives CDR1 MNHEY, CDR2 SVGAGI. The V end lost 8 bases, the J end lost 3 bases, and 19 bases lay between the germline ends. The CDR3 is 15 residues long. The CDR3, as DNA: TGTGCCAGCGGAAAATCCGGGACGGAGGACTATGGCTACACCTTC. Protein sequence: CASGKSGTEDYGYTF.

In its sample, this clonotype was seen a few times. The CDR3 DNA sequence: TGCGCCAGCACTCAAGATCGCTCAGGGTCCGGAGTCTACGAGCAGTACTTC. It codes for CASTQDRSGSGVYEQYF. This sequence joins TRBV4-3 and TRBJ2-7, with D maybe TRBD1 (5 bases). The CDR3 is 17 amino acids. Trimming cost V 7 bases and J 3 bases, with 25 bases left between them. The germline V gene has CDR1 LGHNA and CDR2 YSLEER.

V is TRBV7-9 and J is TRBJ2-3; D is ambiguous. V was trimmed by 4 bases and J by 0 bases, leaving 11 bases between them. This CDR3 region has 15 residues. Germline V gene lookup returns CDR1 SEHNR and CDR2 FQNEAQ (reference sequence). CDR3 bases: TGTGCCAGCAGCTCTTCGACCGTGAGCACAGATACGCAGTATTTT. It encodes CASSSSTVSTDTQYF.